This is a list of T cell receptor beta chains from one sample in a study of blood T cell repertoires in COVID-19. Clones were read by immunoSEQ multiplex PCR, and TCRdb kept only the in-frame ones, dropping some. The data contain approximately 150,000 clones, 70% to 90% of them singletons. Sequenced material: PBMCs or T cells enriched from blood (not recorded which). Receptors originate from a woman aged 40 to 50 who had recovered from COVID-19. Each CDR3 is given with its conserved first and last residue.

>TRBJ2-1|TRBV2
CASSLAGSNEQFF
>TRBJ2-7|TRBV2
CASSGGDRSPYEQYF
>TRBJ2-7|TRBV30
CAWSKGGNYEQYF
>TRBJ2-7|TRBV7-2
CASSLESGGVSYEQYF
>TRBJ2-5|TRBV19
CASSIVGGQETQYF
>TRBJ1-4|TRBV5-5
CASSPGTTNEKLFF
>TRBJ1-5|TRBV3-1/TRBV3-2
CASSSTGSGNQPQHF
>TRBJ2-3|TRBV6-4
CASREYSGGAPDTQYF
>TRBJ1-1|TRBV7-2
CASSWGQGVGAFF
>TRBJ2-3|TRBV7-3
CASSLESTDTQYF
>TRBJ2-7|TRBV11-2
CASSTRTAPYEQYF
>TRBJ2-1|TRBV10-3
CAISDGLAANEQFF
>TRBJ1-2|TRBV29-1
CSGGQGGDYGYTF
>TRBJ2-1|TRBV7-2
CASSLRLAGVDEQFF
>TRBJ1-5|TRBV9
CASSPYGLSNQPQHF
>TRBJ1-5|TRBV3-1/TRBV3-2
CASSLGTGGPRIHQPQHF
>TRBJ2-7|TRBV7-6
CASSLGDSTDEQYF
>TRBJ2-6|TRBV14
CASSQGGYGANVLTF
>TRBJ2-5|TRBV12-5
CASGLPSGGSGSQYF
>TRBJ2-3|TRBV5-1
CASRGTGARTDTQYF
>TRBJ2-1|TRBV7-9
CASSLGQGAYNEQFF
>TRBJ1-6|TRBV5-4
CASSLEQTYNSPLHF
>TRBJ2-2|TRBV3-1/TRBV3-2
CASSLGQGATGELFF
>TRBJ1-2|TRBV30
CAWSGHHGSGYTF
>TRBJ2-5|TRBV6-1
CASSDMGSGGQETQYF
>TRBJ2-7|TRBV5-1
CASSLQLGTGAYEQYF
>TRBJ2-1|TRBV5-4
CASSLWLAGGGDEQFF
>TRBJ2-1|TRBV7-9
CASREANEQFF